Listed below are T cell receptor beta chains from one sample, sequenced in a study of regulatory T cells in long-lasting Graves disease. TCRdb re-called the multiplex PCR reads through MiXCR, storing one row per CDR3 protein. Of around 240,000 distinct CDR3 sequences listed, 15% to 20% are singletons. These data are also associated with another study on T cells in Graves' hyperthyroidism and ophthalmopathy.

This material consisted of peripheral blood mononuclear cells (PBMCs), taken at new diagnosis, from a patient treated with antithyroid drugs. The source of these receptors is a woman aged 25-40 years with Graves disease. Each CDR3 is given with its conserved first and last residue. Each record gives: CDR3 DNA, CDR3 protein, V gene, clone size, J gene, D gene, CDR3 length. The D gene is left open where the match is weak. A clone size is listed for some rows: how often the clone was seen (once, few, many), or a class if it is expanded.

TGTGCTAGTGGTTTGTATGGCCAGCCACTTAGCACAGATACGCAGTATTTT | CASGLYGQPLSTDTQYF | TRBV12-5 | many | TRBJ2-3 | NA | 17
TGCGCCAGCAGCGCCGGGACAGGGAATTCTCGGGAGCAGTACTTC | CASSAGTGNSREQYF | TRBV5-1 | once | TRBJ2-7 | TRBD1 | 15
TGTGCCAGCACCCTAGCGAGATCCGGAAACACCATATATTTT | CASTLARSGNTIYF | TRBV3-1 | many | TRBJ1-3 | NA | 14
TGTGCCATCAGGGACGGAGCGGGGGGGTACAATGAGCAGTTCTTC | CAIRDGAGGYNEQFF | TRBV10-3 | many | TRBJ2-1 | TRBD2 | 15
TGCAGCGTTGAAGCCGGGACTAGCGGGGGCCCTGGTACGCAGTATTTT | CSVEAGTSGGPGTQYF | TRBV29-1 | few | TRBJ2-3 | TRBD2 | 16
TGTGCCAGCAGCGGATGGGGCCGGGGCACAGATACGCAGTATTTT | CASSGWGRGTDTQYF | TRBV5-6 | NA | TRBJ2-3 | NA | 15
TGTGCCAGCAGTTACTCGAGGGGTGGAGGGCAAAATCAGCCCCAGCATTTT | CASSYSRGGGQNQPQHF | TRBV6-5 | many | TRBJ1-5 | NA | 17
TGTGCCACCAGTGCCCCCCCAGGATACGAGCAGTTCTTC | CATSAPPGYEQFF | TRBV24-1 | many | TRBJ2-1 | NA | 13
TGTGCCAGCAGTTTTTGGGGCCCCGGTGAAGCTTTCTTT | CASSFWGPGEAFF | TRBV27 | NA | TRBJ1-1 | NA | 13
TGCAGTGCTAGCCAGGGGGCGGGGAACGAGCAGTACTTC | CSASQGAGNEQYF | TRBV20-1 | many | TRBJ2-7 | TRBD1 | 13
TGTGCCACCAGTGATTCGACTAGCGGGGACACAGATACGCAGTATTTT | CATSDSTSGDTDTQYF | TRBV24-1 | few | TRBJ2-3 | TRBD2 | 16
TGTGCCAGCAGCTGGATCACTAGCTCCTACAATGAGCAGTTCTTC | CASSWITSSYNEQFF | TRBV7-8 | many | TRBJ2-1 | NA | 15
TGTGCTAGTGGTTTGGCAGGGACAGCTGGAAACACCATATATTTT | CASGLAGTAGNTIYF | TRBV12-5 | NA | TRBJ1-3 | TRBD1 | 15
TGTGCCAGCAGCCCTCTCGGCAGGCGCCTCTTCTATGGCTACACCTTC | CASSPLGRRLFYGYTF | TRBV11-2 | many | TRBJ1-2 | NA | 16
TGTGCCAGCAGCCCAGATTGGGGTCCCCGACAAGAGACCCAGTACTTC | CASSPDWGPRQETQYF | TRBV3-1 | few | TRBJ2-5 | NA | 16
TGTGCCAGCAGTGGGAGGATAGCGGGGGGTGGTGAGCAGTTCTTC | CASSGRIAGGGEQFF | TRBV25-1 | many | TRBJ2-1 | TRBD2 | 15
TGTGCCAGCAGCTTGGTTGGGCACTTCCAAGAGACCCAGTACTTC | CASSLVGHFQETQYF | TRBV5-6 | many | TRBJ2-5 | NA | 15
TGTGCCAGCGCGGCCGGGACGGGGAATGAAAAACTGTTTTTT | CASAAGTGNEKLFF | TRBV7-9 | many | TRBJ1-4 | NA | 14
TGCAGTGCCGCGGCAGGGTCCTCAACCTACGAGCAGTACTTC | CSAAAGSSTYEQYF | TRBV20-1 | many | TRBJ2-7 | NA | 14
TGTGCCAGCAGCGGCGGGCCGGCCTACAATGAGCAGTTCTTC | CASSGGPAYNEQFF | TRBV9 | many | TRBJ2-1 | NA | 14
TGTGCCAGCGCCTTGGGACCGATCAATGAGCAGTTCTTC | CASALGPINEQFF | TRBV7-9 | many | TRBJ2-1 | NA | 13
TGTGCCAGCAGTTGGCTCACTAGCACAGATACGCAGTATTTT | CASSWLTSTDTQYF | TRBV6-5 | many | TRBJ2-3 | NA | 14
TGTGCCAGCAACCCGGGACAGGGGAAATGGCAGCCCCAGCATTTT | CASNPGQGKWQPQHF | TRBV6-1 | many | TRBJ1-5 | TRBD1 | 15
TGTGCCAGCAGTCTCGAGCGGACCTACACCGGGGAGCTGTTTTTT | CASSLERTYTGELFF | TRBV3-1 | many | TRBJ2-2 | NA | 15
TGCGCCAGCAGCCAAGAGACTGGCGGGGGGTCACAAGAGACCCAGTACTTC | CASSQETGGGSQETQYF | TRBV4-1 | few | TRBJ2-5 | TRBD2 | 17
TGTGCCAGCAGCTTAACGGGGAAAACGGTGTACACTGAAGCTTTCTTT | CASSLTGKTVYTEAFF | TRBV7-8 | many | TRBJ1-1 | NA | 16
TGTGCCAGCAGTGTTAAACGGGGATCGGTCGGGCAGCCCCAGCATTTT | CASSVKRGSVGQPQHF | TRBV2 | NA | TRBJ1-5 | NA | 16
TGTGCCAGCAGTTATTCGACGGGCTATGGGGACAGGGGGGACTATGGCTACACCTTC | CASSYSTGYGDRGDYGYTF | TRBV6-9 | NA | TRBJ1-2 | TRBD1 | 19
TGTGCCACCAGCGCAGGAGCTAACACTGAAGCTTTCTTT | CATSAGANTEAFF | TRBV24-1 | many | TRBJ1-1 | NA | 13
TGTGCCAGCAGTCCAGGCTATAGCAATCAGCCCCAGCATTTT | CASSPGYSNQPQHF | TRBV18 | many | TRBJ1-5 | NA | 14
TGTGCCAGCAGCTTAGGTGGCATAATGAACACTGAAGCTTTCTTT | CASSLGGIMNTEAFF | TRBV7-2 | many | TRBJ1-1 | NA | 15
TGTGCCAGCAGTCCCAAGCCGGGACAGCTAAAAGATACGCAGTATTTT | CASSPKPGQLKDTQYF | TRBV7-9 | NA | TRBJ2-3 | TRBD1 | 16
TGTGCCAGCAGTCGCGACAGGGGAGGGACAGATACGCAGTATTTT | CASSRDRGGTDTQYF | TRBV2 | many | TRBJ2-3 | NA | 15
TGTGCCAGCAGTTTCGGGACCGGGGCATATGGCTACACCTTC | CASSFGTGAYGYTF | TRBV27 | many | TRBJ1-2 | NA | 14
TGCAGTGCTAAACCTTCCGACAGACTCTACGAGCAGTACTTC | CSAKPSDRLYEQYF | TRBV20-1 | many | TRBJ2-7 | NA | 14
TGTGCCAACAGCTTCACTGTGAACACTGAAGCTTTCTTT | CANSFTVNTEAFF | TRBV7-9 | many | TRBJ1-1 | NA | 13
TGTGCCAGCAGCGCATCAGGGCAGAGCTCCTATAATTCACCCCTCCACTTT | CASSASGQSSYNSPLHF | TRBV11-2 | many | TRBJ1-6 | NA | 17
TGTGCCAGCACCATGGAAGCCGCTAGGACCCAGCACTTC | CASTMEAARTQHF | TRBV28 | few | TRBJ2-5 | NA | 13